This TCR beta chain was observed in a study of glioma-infiltrating T cells after dendritic cell vaccination listed by TCRdb under 2016. Some background on the complete study: The cohort included roughly 15 glioblastoma patients drawn from Phase I and II dendritic cell vaccination trials, of whom 9 were newly diagnosed and 6 had recurrent disease. Deep sequencing of TCR beta CDR3 regions was used to quantify tumor-infiltrating lymphocyte content and compare tumor and blood repertoires in dendritic cell-vaccinated glioblastoma patients. The vaccine consisted of monocyte-derived dendritic cells cultured less than eight days with IL-4 and GM-CSF, then pulsed overnight with autologous tumor lysate. TCR sequencing metrics, including TIL content and tumor-blood repertoire overlap, were correlated with survival after dendritic cell vaccination. Between the early 2000s and the early 2010s, patients were given autologous tumor lysate-pulsed dendritic cell vaccination. Each patient was given three intradermal dendritic cell vaccine injections, spaced two weeks apart, in the arm below the axilla.

Including the terminal cysteine and phenylalanine, the CDR3 comprises 13 residues. Left in the record is the CDR3 DNA by itself, 39 bases read in frame from the first base. CDR1 is given as MNHNS and CDR2 as SASEGT, both from the germline V gene. Cut back by 3 bases and 8 bases, the V and J ends lie 12 bases apart. Using the immunoSEQ assay, TCRB CDR3 regions were amplified from 1.5 to 2 micrograms of genomic DNA, or from all available DNA when less than that was on hand. The multiplex PCR employed 60 forward primers targeting TCR V beta segments and 13 reverse primers targeting J beta segments. To estimate the number of reads per starting template, synthetic control templates were added to each sample at limiting dilution. Reads of 87 bp were generated by sequencing on the Illumina HiSeq System. In the authors' own workflow: PCR and sequencing errors were removed by a nearest neighbor algorithm that merged closely related sequences. TCR overlap was measured as the percentage of unique tumor TCR beta sequences also present in the same patient's peripheral blood. In TCRdb, the immuneACCESS table is reduced to in-frame sequences with V and J assigned. These tables do not hold every clone; where another copy was compared, an unresolved V gene accounts for under half, and the others remain unexplained. From that table come the V and J calls and clone size; the DNA was used to work out D and trimming. This sample holds more than 60,000 clones; around four fifths were observed only once. The ten largest clones take up about 9% of the sample.

A note on this clone: The specificity of this receptor is unknown. Base qualities are not recorded, but no much larger clone differs from it by a single base.

Broad study findings and their caveats: The cohort was small and heterogeneous, only a few patients had full blood and tumor sets, and even fewer had initial-recurrent tumor pairs. No direct relationship between TCR clonality and survival was found, suggesting a diverse polyclonal response may matter. The three-group TCR overlap response model was described as speculative and requiring prospective validation. Higher estimated pretreatment TIL content predicted longer time to progression and overall survival after dendritic cell vaccination.

Patients were selected for having adequate residual fresh-frozen tumor tissue and more than two years of available survival data. Although molecular status otherwise differed among the glioblastoma patients, no patient had an isocitrate dehydrogenase mutation. PBMC were collected before vaccination, two weeks after the third vaccination, and at tumor progression when it occurred. Genomic DNA was extracted with the Qiagen DNeasy Blood extraction Kit. The sequencing here drew on blood, taken before dendritic cell vaccination. The TCR originated in a human donor with glioblastoma. The chain was built from TRBV6-1 and TRBJ2-3; the D gene is perhaps TRBD2, from 5 matching bases. The nucleotide sequence is TGTGCCAGCAGTGAGCAGGAACGGGGTACGCAGTATTTT. Its product reads: CASSEQERGTQYF.